This TCR beta chain was documented in a study of Graves' ophthalmopathy and Graves' hyperthyroidism. General study points: Detection in blood was also observed for most expanded thyroid clonotypes above 0.001 frequency.

Many counts were recorded for this clonotype. Its target is unknown. Amplification from RNA transcripts yielded the TCR beta CDR3 regions. In the first round, RT-PCR was carried out with HTBI primers, and a multiplex PCR formed the second round. TCRdb called the multiplex PCR reads again in MiXCR, with one record for every CDR3 protein. The sample records approximately 500,000 distinct CDR3 sequences, 13% to 15% being singletons. CDR1 is GTSNPN, CDR2 SVGIG, per germline (reference sequence). CDR3 length: 11 residues. The germline V and J ends were trimmed by 0 bases and 2 bases, with 1 base remaining between them. A diagnosis was made from clinical symptoms together with serum thyroxine, TRAb, thyroid ultrasound and orbital computed tomography.

The chain links TRBV30 to TRBJ2-5, with no clear D. Material for sequencing was blood. The sequence derives from a woman in her twenties or thirties with Graves' ophthalmopathy. CDR3 sequence (DNA): TGTGCCTGGAGTGTGCAAGAGACCCAGTACTTC. This codes for CAWSVQETQYF.